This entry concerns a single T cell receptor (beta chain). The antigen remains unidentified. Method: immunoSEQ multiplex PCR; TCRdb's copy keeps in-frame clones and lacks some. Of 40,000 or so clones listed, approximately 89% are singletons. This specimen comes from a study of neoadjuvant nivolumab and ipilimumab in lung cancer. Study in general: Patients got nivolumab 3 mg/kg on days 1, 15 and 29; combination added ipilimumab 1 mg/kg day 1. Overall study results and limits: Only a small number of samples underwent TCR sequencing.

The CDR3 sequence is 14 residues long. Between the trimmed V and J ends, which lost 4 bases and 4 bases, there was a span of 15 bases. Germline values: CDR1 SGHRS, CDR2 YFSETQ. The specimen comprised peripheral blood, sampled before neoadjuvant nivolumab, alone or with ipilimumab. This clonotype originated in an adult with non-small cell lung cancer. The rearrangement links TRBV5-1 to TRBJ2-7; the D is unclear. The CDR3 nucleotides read TGCGCCAGCAGCATACGACCCGCCAATTACGAGCAGTACTTC. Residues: CASSIRPANYEQYF. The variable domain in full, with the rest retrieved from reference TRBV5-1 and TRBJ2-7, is KAGVTQTPRYLIKTRGQQVTLSCSPISGHRSVSWYQQTPGQGLQFLFEYFSETQRNKGNFPGRFSGRQFSNSRSEMNVSTLELGDSALYLCASSIRPANYEQYFGPGTRLTVT.